Listed here are 5 T cell receptor beta chains from one sample, sequenced in a study of T cell responses to AZD1222 COVID-19 vaccine. Assay used: immunoSEQ multiplex PCR; TCRdb lists only in-frame clones, some missing. The repertoire consists of around 120,000 clones, with 85% to 95% occurring once and the leading ten covering about 2.7%. Source: peripheral blood, taken on day 0 of AZD1222 vaccination. These receptors all stem from an adult in good health.

This sequence joins TRBV3-1 (or the pseudogene TRBV3-2) and TRBJ2-7; the D gene is possibly TRBD1 (6 bases). Trimming removed 6 bases at V and 6 bases at J, with 18 bases between. CDR1 is LGHDT, CDR2 YNNKEL, per germline (reference sequence). CDR3 length equals 14 residues. As DNA, the CDR3 is TGTGCCAGCAGGGTAGGGGGACCTAGTGCCGAGCAGTACTTC. This translates into CASRVGGPSAEQYF.

CDR3: CASSRESGYEQYF. The CDR3 nucleotides read TGTGCCAGCTCAAGGGAAAGCGGGTACGAGCAGTACTTC. The chain uses TRBV18 and TRBJ2-7, with TRBD2 as a possible D gene (6 bases). The germline V and J ends were trimmed by 5 bases and 4 bases, with 12 bases remaining between them. CDR1 is KGHSH, CDR2 LQKENI, per germline. The CDR3 spans 13 residues.

The chain combines TRBV29-1 with TRBJ2-1; D not resolved. V lost 2 bases, J lost 2 bases, and 10 bases lay in between. The CDR3 covers 14 residues. CDR1 and CDR2 (germline): SQVTM, ANQGSEA. The DNA of the CDR3 is TGCAGCGTTGAACTTAGGGTACCCTACAATGAGCAGTTCTTC. It encodes CSVELRVPYNEQFF.

The CDR3 coding sequence is TGTGCCAGCAGTTATACTAGAAACACCATATATTTT. Protein product: CASSYTRNTIYF. V usage is TRBV28 and J usage is TRBJ1-3; no firm D call. This CDR3 contains 12 residues. The germline gives CDR1 MDHEN, CDR2 SYDVKM. The ends were cut back, 4 bases at V and 5 bases at J, with 6 bases in the middle.

The V gene is TRBV7-8, the J gene TRBJ1-3; 7 bases match TRBD1. V gave up 5 bases and J gave up 0 bases; unmatched junction bases: 7. Germline V gene data show CDR1 as SGHVS and CDR2 as FQNEAQ. The CDR3 has 16 amino acids. The CDR3 reads CASSPTDRRSGNTIYF. CDR3 DNA sequence: TGTGCCAGCAGCCCGACGGACAGGCGCTCTGGAAACACCATATATTTT.